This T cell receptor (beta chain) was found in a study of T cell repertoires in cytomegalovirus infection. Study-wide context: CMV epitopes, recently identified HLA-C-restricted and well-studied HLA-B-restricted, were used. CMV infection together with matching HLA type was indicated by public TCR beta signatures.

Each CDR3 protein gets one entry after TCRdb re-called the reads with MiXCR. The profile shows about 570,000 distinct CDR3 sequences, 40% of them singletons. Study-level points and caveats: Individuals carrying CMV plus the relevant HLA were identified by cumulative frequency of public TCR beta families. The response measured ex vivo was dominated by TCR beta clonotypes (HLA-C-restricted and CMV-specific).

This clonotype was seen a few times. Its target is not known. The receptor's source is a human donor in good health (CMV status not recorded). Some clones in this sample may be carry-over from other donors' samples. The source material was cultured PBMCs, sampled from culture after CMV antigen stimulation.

This CDR3 is CASATPIRRDSGNTIYF. CDR3 bases: TGTGCTAGTGCCACCCCCATTCGAAGGGACTCTGGAAACACCATATATTTT. This chain uses TRBV12-5 with TRBJ1-3; D is ambiguous. The germline gives CDR1 LGHNT, CDR2 FRNRAP. This CDR3 is 17 amino acids long. V was shortened by 7 bases and J by 0 bases, with 19 bases between the two germline ends.